The source of this T cell receptor (beta chain) is a study of human T cells and chemical hapten exposure. Study-level background: TCR yield per sample varied, mainly due to pooled library volumes. The study's findings and limits: Sensitizing with DPC caused no change in TCRs above 1 in 1000 frequency.

This CDR3 contains 13 residues. Trimming took 4 bases from V and 3 from J, leaving 11 bases between them. CDR1 and CDR2 from the germline V gene are SQVTM and ANQGSEA. Specified time point: pre-sensitization, week 0. As to treatment: therapeutic diphenylcyclopropenone sensitization with weekly scalp DPC. Attachment of unique molecular identifiers to individual cDNA molecules was performed in the library. TCRdb re-called the RACE reads through MiXCR, storing one row per CDR3 protein. The repertoire includes more than 300,000 distinct CDR3 sequences, about 5% of them detected once, and under 9.5% sits in the top ten. This clonotype turned up a few times. What it binds is unknown.

This sequence was found in a woman younger than 30 with alopecia areata. Some clones in this sample may be carry-over from other donors' samples. This sample comprised whole blood, obtained in connection with sensitization to the hapten diphenylcyclopropenone (DPC). The V and J genes are TRBV29-1 and TRBJ2-3; possibly TRBD2 for D (5 bases). Here the CDR3 reads CSVGGSRTDTQYF. CDR3 sequence (DNA): TGCAGCGTTGGAGGGTCGCGAACAGATACGCAGTATTTT.